A selection of T cell receptor beta chains follows, all from one sample in a study of CD8+CD57+ T cells in acquired aplastic anemia. TCRdb processed the reads anew with MiXCR; each CDR3 protein has one entry. Here the sample spans 400,000 to 500,000 distinct CDR3 sequences, around 68% being singletons. Sequencing was performed on sorted CD4+, CD8+, or CD8+CD57+ T cells (not recorded which) from PBMCs. These receptors all stem from a human donor in good health, serving as a control. Both conserved end residues are part of each CDR3. A D gene is named only where the DNA matches it firmly. Rows give clone size only sometimes, using once, few, many, or a class for an expanded clone.

TRBV10-3	many	TRBJ2-3	TRBD2	TGTGCCATCAGTGTACGAGCGGGGGGGCCAGATACGCAGTATTTT	CAISVRAGGPDTQYF
TRBV9	NA	TRBJ1-1	TRBD1	TGTGCCAGCAGCGTCTTTACCGTGACAGGGGGCGCGGTCTTT	CASSVFTVTGGAVF
TRBV5-4	NA	TRBJ2-3	NA	TGTGCCAGCAGCGTGGCTAGGGTTAGCAGTCGGGATACGCAGTATTTT	CASSVARVSSRDTQYF
TRBV7-9	NA	TRBJ1-1	TRBD1	TGTGCCAGCAGCCCCGAGGGACAGAACTATGGCTACACCTTCTTT	CASSPEGQNYGYTFF
TRBV12-3/TRBV12-4	many	TRBJ1-2	TRBD1	TGTGCCAGTTCCGCGGACAGGGGCTATGGCTACACCTTC	CASSADRGYGYTF
TRBV7-2	many	TRBJ2-1	NA	TGTGCCAGCAGCCCCGTGAGGGGCGCCTACAATGAGCAGTTCTTC	CASSPVRGAYNEQFF
TRBV19	NA	TRBJ2-3	NA	TGCGCCAGCAGCCGGGGAGGCACAGAGACGCAGTATTTT	CASSRGGTETQYF
TRBV7-9	NA	TRBJ2-7	TRBD2	TGTGCCAGCAGTTCTAGCGGGTTCGGCTCCTACGAGCAGTACTTC	CASSSSGFGSYEQYF
TRBV5-4	NA	TRBJ2-3	NA	TGTGCCAGCAGCTTCAACCTGAGCAGTGCTAGAGGCAGCGTCACAGATACGCAGTATTTT	CASSFNLSSARGSVTDTQYF
TRBV29-1	NA	TRBJ2-2	TRBD2	TGCGGCGTTGTAGCGGGAGAGGGCACCGGGGAGCTGTTTTTT	CGVVAGEGTGELFF
TRBV5-1	NA	TRBJ1-1	NA	TGCGCCAGCAGCTTGGGCGATGGGGATGGGGTCGCTTTCTTT	CASSLGDGDGVAFF
TRBV20-1	NA	TRBJ2-3	NA	TGCAGTGCTCGCCTACCCCAAGGCGGCACAGATACGCAGTATTTT	CSARLPQGGTDTQYF
TRBV5-5	few	TRBJ1-2	NA	TGTGCCAGCAGCCAAGATAAGAAATATGGCTACACCTTC	CASSQDKKYGYTF
TRBV5-5	NA	TRBJ2-7	NA	TGTGCCAGCAGCATCTCTGCCGACTCCTACGAGCAGTACTTC	CASSISADSYEQYF
TRBV10-3	NA	TRBJ1-5	NA	TGTGCCATCAGTGACAGGAATCAGCCCCAGCATTTT	CAISDRNQPQHF
TRBV20-1	NA	TRBJ2-5	NA	TGCAGTGCTACGACACTTTCGGGCGTCGCGGAGACCCGGTACTTC	CSATTLSGVAETRYF
TRBV12-3/TRBV12-4	NA	TRBJ2-1	TRBD2	TGTGCCAGCAGTTTAGGCGCTAGCGGGGGGGCCGGCATCTATGAGCAGTTCTTC	CASSLGASGGAGIYEQFF
TRBV4-3	NA	TRBJ1-2	TRBD1	TGCGCCAGCAGCCGACAGGGAGGAGGCTATGGCTACACCTTC	CASSRQGGGYGYTF
TRBV7-2	NA	TRBJ2-7	NA	TGTGCCAGCAGCCACCTCATTCAGGACGGGCTCCTACGATTC	CASSHLIQDGLLRF
TRBV7-8	NA	TRBJ2-5	TRBD2	TGTGCCAGCAGGCCACCTAGCGGGGGGTCCTACAACGAGTACTTC	CASRPPSGGSYNEYF
TRBV4-1	NA	TRBJ2-5	NA	TGCGCCAGCAGCCCGCTGGGACTCCAACAAGAGACCCAGTACTTC	CASSPLGLQQETQYF
TRBV9	once	TRBJ2-3	NA	TGTGCCAGCAGCGTGTCTACCGGGACGGCGATAATGAAGTATTTT	CASSVSTGTAIMKYF
TRBV11-1	NA	TRBJ2-1	NA	TGTGCCAGCAGCTCCCTGAGGGGAGATGAGCAGTTCTTC	CASSSLRGDEQFF
TRBV7-8	NA	TRBJ1-1	NA	TGTGTCAGCAGATATTCCGGGGCTAACACTGGCGCTACCTTT	CVSRYSGANTGATF
TRBV10-2	NA	TRBJ1-6	NA	TGCGCCAGCAGTGAGTCGGGGGAGAATTCAACCCTCCACTTT	CASSESGENSTLHF
TRBV5-5	many	TRBJ1-3	NA	TGTGCCAGCAGCCCAGGGCCCGACTCTGGAAACACCATATATTTT	CASSPGPDSGNTIYF
TRBV7-8	many	TRBJ2-1	TRBD1	TGTGCCAGCAGCTTAGCGCTAGGACAGGCGCTTTACAATGAGCAGTTCTTC	CASSLALGQALYNEQFF
TRBV7-6	few	TRBJ2-3	NA	TGTGCCAGCAGCTTAGCGGTTGATACGCAGTATTTT	CASSLAVDTQYF
TRBV29-1	NA	TRBJ1-5	NA	TGCAGCGTTGGAGCTCCCGCAAAGCCCCTCCAGCCTTTT	CSVGAPAKPLQPF
TRBV7-9	NA	TRBJ1-6	NA	TGTGCCAGCAGTCCGAGGGGGGGCCCCTATAATTCACCCCTCCACTTT	CASSPRGGPYNSPLHF
TRBV29-1	NA	TRBJ1-1	TRBD1	TGCAGCACGCGACAGGGGGGTGCTGAAGCTTTCTTT	CSTRQGGAEAFF
TRBV7-8	many	TRBJ1-3	NA	TGTGCCAGCAGCTTTGGACCTGGAAACACCATATATTTT	CASSFGPGNTIYF
TRBV7-3	NA	TRBJ2-3	NA	TGTGCCAGCAGTTCTCGTTCCCAGACCACAGATACGCAGTATTTT	CASSSRSQTTDTQYF
TRBV27	NA	TRBJ2-6	TRBD1	TGTGCCAGCACCCTTGACAGGGGCCCGGTCAGGGCCAACGTCCTGACTTTC	CASTLDRGPVRANVLTF
TRBV7-9	NA	TRBJ1-5	NA	TGTGCCAGCAGCCCTTATCGACAGAATCAGGACACACCATTT	CASSPYRQNQDTPF
TRBV9	many	TRBJ1-3	NA	TGTGCCAGCAGTGCCGGGACCCTCTCTGGAAACACCATATATTTT	CASSAGTLSGNTIYF
TRBV7-2	NA	TRBJ1-5	NA	TGTGCCAGCAGCTCTACGGGATACCATGCCCACCCTGAGCATTTT	CASSSTGYHAHPEHF
TRBV20-1	NA	TRBJ1-2	NA	TGCAGTGCTAGAGGGCACAGGGCTAATTGCTACACCTTC	CSARGHRANCYTF
TRBV10-1	many	TRBJ1-5	NA	TGCGCCAGCAGTGAGTACGGGGGGACTACGAGCAATCAGCCCCAGCATTTT	CASSEYGGTTSNQPQHF
TRBV5-6	NA	TRBJ1-2	TRBD1	TGTGCCAGTAGTATAGACAGGGTTGGTGGCTACACCTTC	CASSIDRVGGYTF
TRBV10-3	NA	TRBJ1-3	NA	TGTGCCATCGGGGCCATAATCTCTAGGCACACCATATATTTT	CAIGAIISRHTIYF
TRBV5-1	NA	TRBJ1-4	NA	TGCGCCAGCAGCCGAGTAGATAGAACAGGGAATGAAAAACTGTTTTTT	CASSRVDRTGNEKLFF
TRBV30	many	TRBJ2-2	NA	TGTGCCTGGAGTGGTGACAGCCGAACCGGGGAGCTGTTTTTT	CAWSGDSRTGELFF
TRBV7-2	NA	TRBJ2-5	TRBD1	TGTGCCAGCAGCTTTCGGGACAGGACTAAGGTGTTCTTTTTC	CASSFRDRTKVFFF
TRBV11-2	NA	TRBJ2-3	TRBD2	TGTGCCAGCAGCCGCGGGGGATGGACAGATACGCAGTATTTT	CASSRGGWTDTQYF
TRBV7-9	NA	TRBJ2-5	TRBD1	TGTGCCAGCAGCCATGTTAAATTGACAGGGACCACTGAACAGTACTTC	CASSHVKLTGTTEQYF
TRBV20-1	NA	TRBJ1-2	NA	TGCAGTGCTAGACCCCCTGCGGAGAATGTGAGCGGCTACACCTTC	CSARPPAENVSGYTF
TRBV5-1	NA	TRBJ1-3	NA	TGCGCCAGCAGCTTGGGGGTCGGCAGTGTTAGAGCGTCTGGCAGTAGTGAAAACACCATATATTTT	CASSLGVGSVRASGSSENTIYF